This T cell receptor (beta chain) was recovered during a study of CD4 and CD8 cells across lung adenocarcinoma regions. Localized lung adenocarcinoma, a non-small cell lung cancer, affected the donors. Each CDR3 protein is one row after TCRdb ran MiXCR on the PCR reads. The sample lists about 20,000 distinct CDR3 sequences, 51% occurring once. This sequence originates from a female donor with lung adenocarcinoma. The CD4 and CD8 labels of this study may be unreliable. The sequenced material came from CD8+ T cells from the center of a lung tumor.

CDR3 nucleotide sequence: TGTGCCCACCGGGCCATAAACACCGGGGAGCTGTTTTTT. Residues: CAHRAINTGELFF. The chain joins TRBV6-2 or TRBV6-3 to TRBJ2-2, with D unresolved. CDR1 MNHEY and CDR2 SVGEGT come from the germline V gene. The CDR3 runs 13 residues. The ends were cut back, 11 bases at V and 2 bases at J, with 12 bases in the middle.